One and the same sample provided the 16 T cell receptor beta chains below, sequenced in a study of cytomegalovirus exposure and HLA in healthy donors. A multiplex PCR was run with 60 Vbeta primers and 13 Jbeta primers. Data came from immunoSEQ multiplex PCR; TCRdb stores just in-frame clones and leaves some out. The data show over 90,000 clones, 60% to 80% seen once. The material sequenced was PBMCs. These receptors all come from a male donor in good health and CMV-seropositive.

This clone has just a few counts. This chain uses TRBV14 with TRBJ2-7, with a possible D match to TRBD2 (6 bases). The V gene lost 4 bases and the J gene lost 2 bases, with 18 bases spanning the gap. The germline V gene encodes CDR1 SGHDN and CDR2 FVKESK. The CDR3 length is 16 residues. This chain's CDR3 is CASSRGAGYRAYEQYF. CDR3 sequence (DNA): TGTGCCAGCAGCCGGGGAGCGGGTTACCGCGCCTACGAGCAGTACTTC.

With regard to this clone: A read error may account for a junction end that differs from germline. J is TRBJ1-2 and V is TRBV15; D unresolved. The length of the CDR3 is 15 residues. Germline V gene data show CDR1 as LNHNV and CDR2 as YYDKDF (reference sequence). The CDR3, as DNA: TGTGCCGCCAGCAGAGATCTCAGGAACCTCTATGGCTACACCTTC. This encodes CAASRDLRNLYGYTF. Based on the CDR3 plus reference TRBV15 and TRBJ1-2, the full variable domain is DAMVIQNPRYQVTQFGKPVTLSCSQTLNHNVMYWYQQKSSQAPKLLFHYYDKDFNNEADTPDNFQSRRPNTSFCFLDIRSPGLGDTAMYLCAASRDLRNLYGYTFGSGTRLTVV.

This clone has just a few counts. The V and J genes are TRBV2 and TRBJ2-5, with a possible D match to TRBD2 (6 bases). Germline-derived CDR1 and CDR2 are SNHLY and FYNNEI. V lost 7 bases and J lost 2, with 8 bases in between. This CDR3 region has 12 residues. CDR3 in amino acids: CASNGLQETQYF. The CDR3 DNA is TGTGCCAGCAACGGACTACAAGAGACCCAGTACTTC.

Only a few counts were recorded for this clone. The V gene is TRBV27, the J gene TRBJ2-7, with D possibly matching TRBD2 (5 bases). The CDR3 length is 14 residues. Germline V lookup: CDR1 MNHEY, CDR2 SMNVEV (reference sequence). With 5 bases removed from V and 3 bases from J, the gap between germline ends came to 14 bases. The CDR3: CASSGKDSSYEQYF. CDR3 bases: TGTGCCAGCAGTGGGAAGGACTCCAGCTACGAGCAGTACTTC.

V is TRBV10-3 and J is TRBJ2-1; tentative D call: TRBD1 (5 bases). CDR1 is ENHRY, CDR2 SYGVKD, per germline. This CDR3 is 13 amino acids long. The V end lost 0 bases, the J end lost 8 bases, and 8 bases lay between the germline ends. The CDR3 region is CAISESRGYEQFF. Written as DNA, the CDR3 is TGTGCCATCAGTGAGTCTAGGGGCTATGAGCAGTTCTTC.

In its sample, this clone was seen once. CDR3 coding DNA: TGTGCCAGCAGCGGAAGAGGGTCCTACGAGCAGTACTTC. Translating gives CASSGRGSYEQYF. The rearrangement links TRBV7-8 to TRBJ2-7, with a weak D call TRBD2 (5 bases). The CDR3 sequence is 13 residues long. Germline CDR1 reads SGHVS; CDR2 reads FQNEAQ. Trimming took off 5 bases at V and 1 base at J, with 9 bases between the two ends.

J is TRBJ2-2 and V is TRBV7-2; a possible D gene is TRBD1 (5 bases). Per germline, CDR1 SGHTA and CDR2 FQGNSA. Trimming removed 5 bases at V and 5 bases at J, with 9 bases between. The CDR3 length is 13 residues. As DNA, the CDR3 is TGTGCCAGCAGCACTAAGGGGACCGGGGAGCTGTTTTTT. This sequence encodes CASSTKGTGELFF.

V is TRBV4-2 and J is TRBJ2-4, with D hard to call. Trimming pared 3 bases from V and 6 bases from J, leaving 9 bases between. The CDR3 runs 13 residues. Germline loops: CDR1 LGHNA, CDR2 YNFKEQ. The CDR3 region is CASSQGDINIQYF. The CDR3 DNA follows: TGTGCCAGCAGCCAGGGCGACATAAACATTCAGTACTTC.

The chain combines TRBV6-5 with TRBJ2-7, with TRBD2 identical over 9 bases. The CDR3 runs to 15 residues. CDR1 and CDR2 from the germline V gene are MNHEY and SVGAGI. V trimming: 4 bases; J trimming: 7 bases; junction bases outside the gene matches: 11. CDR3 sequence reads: CASSWAGGRAREQYF. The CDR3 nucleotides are TGTGCCAGCAGTTGGGCTGGCGGGAGGGCTAGGGAGCAGTACTTC.

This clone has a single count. The CDR3 nucleotides are TGCGCCAGCAGCTTGAGTGGGCGGGGCGGGTACGAGCAGTACTTC. It specifies CASSLSGRGGYEQYF. The V gene is TRBV5-1, the J gene TRBJ2-7; the D gene is possibly TRBD2 (6 bases). Trimming cost V 1 base and J 4 bases, with 15 bases left between them. Germline assignment: CDR1 SGHRS and CDR2 YFSETQ. CDR3 length: 15 residues.

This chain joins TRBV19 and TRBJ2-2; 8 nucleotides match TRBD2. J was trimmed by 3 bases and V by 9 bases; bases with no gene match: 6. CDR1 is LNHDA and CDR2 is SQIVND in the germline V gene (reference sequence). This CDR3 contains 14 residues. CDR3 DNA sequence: TGTGCCAGCCTCGCGCGGGGGGACACCGGGGAGCTGTTTTTT. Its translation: CASLARGDTGELFF.

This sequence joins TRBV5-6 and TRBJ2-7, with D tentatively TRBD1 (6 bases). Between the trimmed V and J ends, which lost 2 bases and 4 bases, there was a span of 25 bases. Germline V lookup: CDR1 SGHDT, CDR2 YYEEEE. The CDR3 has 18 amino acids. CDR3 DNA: TGTGCCAGCAGCTTATCCCCCTGGGAAGGACAGCGGTCATACGAGCAGTACTTC. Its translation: CASSLSPWEGQRSYEQYF.

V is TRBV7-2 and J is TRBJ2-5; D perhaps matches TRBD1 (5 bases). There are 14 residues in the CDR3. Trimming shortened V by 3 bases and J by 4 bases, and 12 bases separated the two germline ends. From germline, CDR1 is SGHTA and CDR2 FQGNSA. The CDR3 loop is CASSLSWGRETQYF. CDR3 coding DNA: TGTGCCAGCAGCTTGAGTTGGGGCAGAGAGACCCAGTACTTC.

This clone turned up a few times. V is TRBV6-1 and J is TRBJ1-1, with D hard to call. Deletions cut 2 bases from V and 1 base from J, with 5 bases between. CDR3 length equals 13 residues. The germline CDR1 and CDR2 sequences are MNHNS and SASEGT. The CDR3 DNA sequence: TGTGCCAGCAGTGAATTGAGGAACACTGAAGCTTTCTTT. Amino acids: CASSELRNTEAFF.

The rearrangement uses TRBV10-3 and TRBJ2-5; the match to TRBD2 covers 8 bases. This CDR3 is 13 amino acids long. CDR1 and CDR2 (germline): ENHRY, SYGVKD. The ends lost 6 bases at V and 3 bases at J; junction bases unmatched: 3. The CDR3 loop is CAIRAGGEETQYF. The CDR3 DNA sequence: TGTGCCATCAGGGCCGGGGGGGAAGAGACCCAGTACTTC.

The CDR3 loop reads CASSLRTGAGEPQHF. The CDR3 DNA reads as TGTGCCAGCAGCTTAAGGACAGGGGCTGGGGAGCCCCAGCATTTT. This chain connects TRBV5-6 to TRBJ1-5; 9 positions match TRBD1. V gave up 2 bases and J gave up 8 bases; unmatched junction bases: 8. The CDR3 has 15 amino acids. Germline V gives CDR1 SGHDT, CDR2 YYEEEE.